These 6 T cell receptor beta chains share one sample of origin, sequenced in a study of shared clonotypes between healthy human individuals. TCRdb's copy holds only in-frame clones and misses some; the assay was immunoSEQ multiplex PCR. This sample has roughly 500,000 clones, with about four fifths found just once. Sequences were obtained from PBMCs. Receptors originate from a woman aged 40 to 50 in good health. Some clones in this sample may be carry-over from other donors' samples.

The chain links TRBV11-2 to TRBJ2-2; the match to TRBD1 covers 12 bases. The J segment lost 6 bases and the V segment lost 4 bases, leaving 9 bases of the junction unmatched. Looked up from germline, CDR1 is SGHAT and CDR2 is FQNNGV. The CDR3 is 17 amino acids. CDR3 residues: CASSSYRGQGAAGELFF. The CDR3 nucleotides read TGTGCCAGCAGCTCGTATAGGGGACAGGGGGCGGCCGGGGAGCTGTTTTTT.

The rearrangement links TRBV11-2 to TRBJ2-2; D uncertain. Germline CDR1 reads SGHAT; CDR2 reads FQNNGV. Trimming took 5 bases from V and 7 from J, leaving 11 bases between them. The CDR3 is 13 residues long. DNA for the CDR3: TGTGCCAGCAGCCAAGATGAGAACGGGGAGCTGTTTTTT. Its protein is CASSQDENGELFF.

The chain has TRBV4-2 and TRBJ1-2; D gene uncertain. The V end was cut by 0 bases, the J end by 4 bases, with 21 bases between. The germline V gene encodes CDR1 LGHNA and CDR2 YNFKEQ. This CDR3 contains 18 residues. CDR3 coding DNA: TGTGCCAGCAGCCAAGATCCAATTTCCGGAAGACGGGGCTATGGCTACACCTTC. Protein sequence: CASSQDPISGRRGYGYTF.

This chain links TRBV27 with TRBJ2-7; 7 positions match TRBD1. The J segment lost 2 bases and the V segment lost 3 bases, leaving 4 bases of the junction unmatched. Germline CDR1 MNHEY, CDR2 SMNVEV (reference sequence). This CDR3 is built from 14 residues. The CDR3 DNA follows: TGTGCCAGCAGTTTCAACAGGGGCCCCTACGAGCAGTACTTC. Translation gives CASSFNRGPYEQYF.

The genes are TRBV25-1 and TRBJ2-7; unclear D gene. The germline CDR1 and CDR2 sequences are MGHDK and SYGVNS. The CDR3 length is 11 residues. Trimming removed 5 bases from V and 4 bases from J, with 6 bases in between. The DNA of the CDR3 is TGTGCCAGCAGTATCGGGTACGAGCAGTACTTC. Translating it yields CASSIGYEQYF.

This CDR3 reads CASSLGAGGYTGELFF. The CDR3 DNA sequence: TGTGCCAGCAGCTTAGGCGCGGGAGGGTACACCGGGGAGCTGTTTTTT. The chain is built from TRBV11-2 and TRBJ2-2; TRBD2 aligns across 9 bases. V dropped 1 base and J dropped 3; count of bases not matched to a gene: 3. Germline loops: CDR1 SGHAT, CDR2 FQNNGV. The CDR3 runs to 16 residues.